Listed below are T cell receptor beta chains from one sample, sequenced in a study of cytomegalovirus exposure and HLA in healthy donors. Measured with immunoSEQ multiplex PCR; TCRdb has only the in-frame clones, and not every one. The table records 200,000 to 250,000 clones, around nine tenths of them present only once. The source material was PBMCs. These receptors all come from a man younger than 30 in good health and CMV-seronegative. Each CDR3 is given with its conserved first and last residue. D genes are given only for firm matches. A row's size may be missing; if present it is once, few, many or a size class.

size: NA; D: TRBD2; length: 16; J: TRBJ2-3; V: TRBV7-9; DNA: TGTGCCAGCAGCTTCCGGCTAGCGGTGGCCACAGATACGCAGTATTTT; CDR3: CASSFRLAVATDTQYF
size: once; D: TRBD1; length: 15; J: TRBJ1-6; V: TRBV6-5; DNA: TGTGCCAGCAGACGGACCTGGGACAGTAATTCACCCCTCCACTTT; CDR3: CASRRTWDSNSPLHF
size: NA; D: TRBD2; length: 17; J: TRBJ2-3; V: TRBV15; DNA: TGTGCCACCAGCAGAGCATCAAGGGCGGGGGGTGGAGATACGCAGTATTTT; CDR3: CATSRASRAGGGDTQYF
size: NA; D: NA; length: 12; J: TRBJ2-7; V: TRBV28; DNA: TGTGCCAGCAGTTTTGGGGCAAGCGAGCAGTACTTC; CDR3: CASSFGASEQYF
size: NA; D: NA; length: 11; J: TRBJ2-5; V: TRBV20-1; DNA: TGCAGTGGTGGGGGGTATGAGACCCAGTACTTC; CDR3: CSGGGYETQYF
size: NA; D: TRBD1; length: 17; J: TRBJ2-6; V: TRBV4-1; DNA: TGCGCCAGCAGCCAAACAGGGGGCGGCTCTGGGGCCAACGTCCTGACTTTC; CDR3: CASSQTGGGSGANVLTF
size: NA; D: NA; length: 12; J: TRBJ2-5; V: TRBV29-1; DNA: TGCAGCGTGGAGGGGGCGTTGATGACCCAGTACTTC; CDR3: CSVEGALMTQYF
size: NA; D: NA; length: 15; J: TRBJ2-7; V: TRBV6-5; DNA: TGTGCCAGCAGTTTGAAACAGGGTTCAAGGGCCGAGCAGTACTTC; CDR3: CASSLKQGSRAEQYF
size: NA; D: NA; length: 16; J: TRBJ1-2; V: TRBV6-5; DNA: TGTGCCAGCAGTTACTCCGCAAAATCTATGCGTATTGGCTACACCTTC; CDR3: CASSYSAKSMRIGYTF
size: NA; D: TRBD1; length: 13; J: TRBJ1-2; V: TRBV19; DNA: TGTGCCAGTATCGCGGACAGGGCGGGTGGCTACACCTTC; CDR3: CASIADRAGGYTF
size: NA; D: NA; length: 15; J: TRBJ1-2; V: TRBV30; DNA: TGTGCCTCCCCCGACCCCCGGGACACCTTCGTAAGATTCACCTTC; CDR3: CASPDPRDTFVRFTF
size: NA; D: NA; length: 15; J: TRBJ2-5; V: TRBV11-3; DNA: TGTGCCAGCAGCCCCTCCCCGACTACACGGGAGACCCAGTACTTC; CDR3: CASSPSPTTRETQYF
size: few; D: NA; length: 12; J: TRBJ1-3; V: TRBV7-9; DNA: TGTGCCAGCGGCCCCTCTGGAAACACCATATATTTT; CDR3: CASGPSGNTIYF
size: NA; D: TRBD1; length: 13; J: TRBJ1-2; V: TRBV7-9; DNA: TGTGCCAGCAGCGCCGGGACAGGGGGTGGCTACACCTTC; CDR3: CASSAGTGGGYTF
size: NA; D: NA; length: 15; J: TRBJ2-2; V: TRBV30; DNA: TGTGCCTGGAGTGTAGGACTTCCGAACACCGGGGAGCTGTTTTTT; CDR3: CAWSVGLPNTGELFF
size: NA; D: NA; length: 11; J: TRBJ2-1; V: TRBV7-9; DNA: TGTGCCAGCAGCCCGGGGGAAAGGGGGTTCTTC; CDR3: CASSPGERGFF
size: NA; D: TRBD1; length: 14; J: TRBJ2-7; V: TRBV5-4; DNA: TGTGCCAGCAGCTTGCGGGACAGGGCTCACGAGCAGTACTTC; CDR3: CASSLRDRAHEQYF
size: NA; D: NA; length: 14; J: TRBJ1-6; V: TRBV7-2; DNA: TGTGCCAGCAGCTTTGGCTGGCAGTCCCCACCCCTCCACTTT; CDR3: CASSFGWQSPPLHF
size: once; D: TRBD2; length: 16; J: TRBJ2-1; V: TRBV6-1; DNA: TGTGCCAGCAGTGGCACTTCGGGGGGGCGGTACAATGAGCAGTTCTTC; CDR3: CASSGTSGGRYNEQFF
size: NA; D: NA; length: 11; J: TRBJ1-1; V: TRBV20-1; DNA: TGCAGTGCTAGGATGGGACTTGAAGCTTTCTTT; CDR3: CSARMGLEAFF
size: NA; D: NA; length: 13; J: TRBJ1-1; V: TRBV7-2; DNA: TGTGCCAGCAGCTTAGAAGCTTACACTGAAGCTTTCTTT; CDR3: CASSLEAYTEAFF
size: NA; D: TRBD2; length: 13; J: TRBJ2-7; V: TRBV19; DNA: TGTGCCAGTAGTATATTAAGCGGGAACGAGCAGTACTTC; CDR3: CASSILSGNEQYF
size: NA; D: TRBD2; length: 15; J: TRBJ2-1; V: TRBV10-2; DNA: TGCGCCAGCAGCTGGGGACTACGCTCCTACAATGAGCAGTTCTTC; CDR3: CASSWGLRSYNEQFF
size: NA; D: NA; length: 13; J: TRBJ2-3; V: TRBV11-2; DNA: TGTGCCAGCAGCTTTCCAGGAACAGATACGCAGTATTTT; CDR3: CASSFPGTDTQYF
size: NA; D: NA; length: 10; J: TRBJ2-1; V: TRBV20-1; DNA: TGCAGTGCCTTATACAATGAGCAGTTCTTC; CDR3: CSALYNEQFF